This T cell receptor (beta chain) was identified in a study of T cells expressing NK-cell markers. No DNA is given; TCRdb re-called the 5' RACE reads and lists each CDR3 protein once. The repertoire shows 130,000 to 150,000 distinct CDR3 sequences; the top ten hold around 12%. This CDR3 region has 19 residues. Germline V gene data show CDR1 as SGHVS and CDR2 as FNYEAQ. The clonotype comes from a man between 18 and 29 years old in good health. The gene calls are TRBV7-6 and TRBJ2-3. Sequencing used blood T cells: a sorted CD56 or NKG2C T cell subset, CD4+ or CD8+ T cells, or bulk PBMC T cells (not recorded which). CDR3 sequence: CASSLVEPQKFGRTDTQYF.